The 25 T cell receptor beta chains reported below all come from one sample, sequenced in a study of blood T cell repertoires in COVID-19. The method was immunoSEQ multiplex PCR; TCRdb's version includes in-frame clones alone and lacks a portion of them. The sample comprises about 40,000 clones, over 75% of which are singletons, and 9% rests with the top ten. Material: peripheral blood. The receptors here all came from a woman aged 70-85 years with acute or convalescent COVID-19.

The V call is TRBV24-1, the J call TRBJ2-3; TRBD1 matches at 7 bases. The junction had 3 bases not matched to a gene; V was cut back by 3 bases and J by 4 bases. From germline, CDR1 is KGHDR and CDR2 SFDVKD. The CDR3 totals 14 residues. CDR3 nucleotide sequence: TGTGCCACCAGTGATGACAGGGTTGCAGATACGCAGTATTTT. Translation: CATSDDRVADTQYF.

The rearrangement links TRBV5-5 to TRBJ2-4; 7 bases are shared with TRBD2. The V and J ends lost 2 bases and 0 bases, in that order; junction bases with no gene match: 5. Germline loops: CDR1 SGHKS, CDR2 YYEKEE (reference sequence). This CDR3 region has 16 residues. Here the CDR3 reads CASSLSGILAKNIQYF. In DNA, the CDR3 is TGTGCCAGCAGCTTAAGCGGGATTTTAGCCAAAAACATTCAGTACTTC. Full variable domain (missing parts from reference TRBV5-5 and TRBJ2-4): DAGVTQSPTHLIKTRGQQVTLRCSPISGHKSVSWYQQVLGQGPQFIFQYYEKEERGRGNFPDRFSARQFPNYSSELNVNALLLGDSALYLCASSLSGILAKNIQYFGAGTRLSVL.

The rearrangement links TRBV12-5 to TRBJ1-5; D may be TRBD1 (6 bases). Germline CDR1 and CDR2: LGHNT and FRNRAP. Between the trimmed V and J ends, which lost 0 bases and 1 base, there was a span of 16 bases. CDR3 length equals 18 residues. The CDR3 DNA reads as TGTGCTAGTGGTTTGGTACGCGAGGGGGGGTTGAGCAATCAGCCCCAGCATTTT. Its translation is CASGLVREGGLSNQPQHF.

The V gene is TRBV10-3, the J gene TRBJ2-5, with 8 bases identical to TRBD2. The germline V gene has CDR1 ENHRY and CDR2 SYGVKD. The CDR3 runs to 16 residues. V was clipped by 0 bases and J by 0 bases; unmatched bases: 3. This CDR3 is CAISESPAGDQETQYF. The DNA for the CDR3 is TGTGCCATCAGTGAGTCCCCAGCGGGGGACCAAGAGACCCAGTACTTC.

A remark on this clone: The sample holds other DNA sequences that translate to the same CDR3. V gene TRBV5-1 combines with J gene TRBJ2-3, with TRBD2 matching 7 bases. After removal of 0 bases from V and 2 bases from J, the junction contained 6 bases not matched to a gene. CDR3 length: 16 amino acids. Germline CDR1 SGHRS, CDR2 YFSETQ. The CDR3 region has the DNA TGCGCCAGCAGCTTGGGTGGACTAGGCCCCACAGATACGCAGTATTTT. Amino acid sequence: CASSLGGLGPTDTQYF. Supplemented by reference TRBV5-1 and TRBJ2-3, the full variable domain reads KAGVTQTPRYLIKTRGQQVTLSCSPISGHRSVSWYQQTPGQGLQFLFEYFSETQRNKGNFPGRFSGRQFSNSRSEMNVSTLELGDSALYLCASSLGGLGPTDTQYFGPGTRLTVL.

CDR3 nucleotides: TGTGCCAGTAGTGAGGGGACACGTTACGGGGAGACCCAGTACTTC. Translated: CASSEGTRYGETQYF. The chain has TRBV19 and TRBJ2-5; D is possibly TRBD1 (6 bases). Germline CDR1 reads LNHDA; CDR2 reads SQIVND (reference sequence). V was clipped by 5 bases and J by 5 bases, with 18 bases between them. This CDR3 region has 15 residues.

V gene TRBV3-1 (or the pseudogene TRBV3-2) combines with J gene TRBJ1-2; D is undetermined. Germline V gene sequence: CDR1 LGHDT, CDR2 YNNKEL (reference sequence). The CDR3 runs to 15 residues. Trimming stripped 4 bases from V and 5 bases from J, with 17 bases between. The CDR3 DNA follows: TGTGCCAGCAGCCCCTCGTGGGGAGGAGATTATGGCTACACCTTC. Translating gives CASSPSWGGDYGYTF.

The genes are TRBV29-1 and TRBJ1-2; D ambiguous. V was pared by 5 bases and J by 6 bases, with 13 bases between. The CDR3 covers 12 residues. Germline CDR1 and CDR2: SQVTM and ANQGSEA. CDR3 region: CSVSGGWDGYTF. In DNA form, the CDR3 reads TGCAGCGTTTCAGGAGGCTGGGATGGCTACACCTTC.

This clone occurred once. This chain uses TRBV3-1 (or the pseudogene TRBV3-2) with TRBJ2-1; D not certain. CDR3 length equals 14 residues. The germline V and J ends were trimmed by 4 bases and 0 bases, with 7 bases remaining between them. Germline CDR1 and CDR2: LGHDT and YNNKEL (reference sequence). The CDR3 bases are TGTGCCAGCAGCCCTGGCAACTCCTACAATGAGCAGTTCTTC. It encodes CASSPGNSYNEQFF.

This rearrangement joins TRBV5-1 to TRBJ2-1; 9 bases are a match to TRBD2. The CDR3 extends over 15 amino acids. Germline V CDR1 and CDR2: SGHRS, YFSETQ. Trimming cost V 6 bases and J 8 bases; bases outside gene matches: 12. CDR3 in DNA: TGCGCCAGCAAACCCCTAGCGGGATCTGTCCATGAGCAGTTCTTC. Encoded protein: CASKPLAGSVHEQFF.

V gene TRBV4-3 combines with J gene TRBJ2-3, with 9 bases aligning to TRBD1. V lost 4 bases and J lost 4; bases outside the gene matches: 12. Germline CDR1 LGHNA, CDR2 YSLEER. The CDR3 has 17 amino acids. The CDR3 spells CASSPGVRQGGSDTQYF. The CDR3 coding sequence is TGCGCCAGCAGCCCAGGGGTGCGACAGGGGGGTTCAGATACGCAGTATTTT.

The V and J genes are TRBV3-1 (or the pseudogene TRBV3-2) and TRBJ1-2; TRBD1 matches at 11 bases. J gave up 6 bases and V 3 bases, and 3 bases lay outside the gene matches. The CDR3 is made up of 14 amino acids. Germline CDR1 and CDR2: LGHDT and YNNKEL (reference sequence). CDR3 amino acids: CASSQDRGPDGYTF. For the CDR3, the DNA is TGTGCCAGCAGCCAGGACAGGGGGCCGGATGGCTACACCTTC.

This clone has just a few counts. The chain is built from TRBV5-1 and TRBJ1-2, with 7 nucleotides matching TRBD1. Trimming took 4 bases from V and 0 from J; bases not matched to a gene: 9. The V gene's germline CDR1 is SGHRS and CDR2 YFSETQ. The CDR3 runs to 16 residues. As DNA, the CDR3 is TGCGCCAGCAGCGACAGGGATACAATGACTAACTATGGCTACACCTTC. This translates into CASSDRDTMTNYGYTF.

This clone showed up just once. The genes are TRBV11-2 and TRBJ2-3; weak D call: TRBD2 (5 bases). This CDR3 comprises 16 residues. V lost 2 bases and J lost 2, with 14 bases in between. Germline CDR1 and CDR2: SGHAT and FQNNGV. Here the CDR3 reads CASSLNSAGYTDTQYF. The CDR3 coding sequence is TGTGCCAGCAGCTTAAACAGCGCGGGTTACACAGATACGCAGTATTTT.

This clone was counted between two and nine times. Here the CDR3 reads CASSQEPVGRGISPLHF. The DNA of the CDR3 is TGCGCCAGCAGCCAAGAACCGGTGGGCAGGGGAATTTCACCCCTCCACTTT. The chain has TRBV4-1 and TRBJ1-6; possible D gene TRBD1, 6 bases. The CDR3 length is 17 residues. V lost 0 bases, J lost 9 bases, and 18 bases lay in between. CDR1 MGHRA and CDR2 YSYEKL come from the germline V gene.

The V gene is TRBV29-1, the J gene TRBJ2-3, with TRBD2 identical over 8 bases. V gave up 6 bases and J gave up 6 bases; unmatched junction bases: 2. The CDR3 has 11 amino acids. The germline V gene has CDR1 SQVTM and CDR2 ANQGSEA. CDR3 sequence: CSVSGGDTQYF. The CDR3 coding sequence is TGCAGCGTATCGGGGGGGGATACGCAGTATTTT.

V is TRBV9 and J is TRBJ2-5; 8 bases align to TRBD2. This CDR3 contains 18 residues. The ends lost 0 bases at V and 5 bases at J; junction bases unmatched: 15. Per the germline V gene, CDR1 is SGDLS and CDR2 is YYNGEE. The CDR3 DNA reads TGTGCCAGCAGCGTAGGGAAGTCTAGCGGGTCCCGGCGGGAGACCCAGTACTTC. It encodes CASSVGKSSGSRRETQYF.

The J gene is TRBJ2-2, the V gene TRBV27, with 9 bases aligning to TRBD2. Trimming at V came to 11 bases and at J to 6 bases, leaving 10 bases not matched to a gene. Germline values: CDR1 MNHEY, CDR2 SMNVEV (reference sequence). CDR3 length equals 14 residues. The CDR3 region has the DNA TGTGCCCTTACCGAACTAGCGGGTTCCGGGGAGCTGTTTTTT. Translated, it gives CALTELAGSGELFF.

CDR3 sequence reads: CASSIRQGGNEQFF. In nucleotides, the CDR3 is TGTGCCAGTAGTATACGACAGGGTGGCAATGAGCAGTTCTTC. This chain uses TRBV19 with TRBJ2-1, with 7 bases lining up with TRBD1. CDR3 length: 14 residues. The germline V gene encodes CDR1 LNHDA and CDR2 SQIVND (reference sequence). The junction had 4 bases not matched to a gene; V was cut back by 2 bases and J by 6 bases.

This chain connects TRBV6-6 to TRBJ2-7, with 8 bases fitting TRBD2. The ends lost 6 bases at V and 2 bases at J; junction bases unmatched: 9. Germline-derived CDR1 and CDR2 are MNHNY and SVGAGI (reference sequence). The CDR3 is 15 amino acids. The CDR3 reads CASSLSVAGTYEQYV. The CDR3 nucleotides are TGTGCCAGCAGCCTTTCAGTAGCGGGGACCTACGAGCAGTACGTC.

The chain combines TRBV30 with TRBJ2-2, with D perhaps matching TRBD2 (5 bases). Deletions cut 7 bases from V and 1 base from J, with 16 bases between. The germline gives CDR1 GTSNPN, CDR2 SVGIG (reference sequence). The CDR3 has 15 amino acids. The CDR3 nucleotides read TGTGCCTCTAGGGCTAGCCCCGAGAACACCGGGGAGCTGTTTTTT. Translation: CASRASPENTGELFF.

In nucleotides, the CDR3 is TGTGCCAGCAGCGTACGGGGACAGATCACAGATACGCAGTATTTT. Translation: CASSVRGQITDTQYF. This sequence joins TRBV9 and TRBJ2-3; 7 nucleotides line up with TRBD1. The CDR3 runs 15 residues. Trimming took 1 base from V and 2 from J; bases not matched to a gene: 4. Germline CDR1 reads SGDLS; CDR2 reads YYNGEE.

The chain employs TRBV28 and TRBJ1-5; 7 bases are a match to TRBD1. This CDR3 has 17 residues. Germline V gene data show CDR1 as MDHEN and CDR2 as SYDVKM. V was pared by 5 bases and J by 0 bases, with 10 bases of the junction left unmatched. The CDR3 nucleotides are TGTGCCAGCAGTCCCACCTTACAGGGGATTAGCAATCAGCCCCAGCATTTT. Its protein product is CASSPTLQGISNQPQHF.

The chain has TRBV4-3 and TRBJ2-2, with 10 bases identical to TRBD1. CDR3 length: 16 amino acids. Per the germline V gene, CDR1 is LGHNA and CDR2 is YSLEER. After removal of 6 bases from V and 7 bases from J, the junction contained 11 bases not matched to a gene. CDR3 sequence (DNA): TGCGCCAGCAGTTTTTCCGGGACAGGGGAGGTCGGGGAGCTGTTTTTT. It codes for CASSFSGTGEVGELFF.

This clone was seen more than once but under ten times. This chain links TRBV28 with TRBJ1-1; D unclear. The CDR3 covers 13 residues. Looked up from germline, CDR1 is MDHEN and CDR2 is SYDVKM. Trimming removed 3 bases at V and 4 bases at J, with 9 bases between. CDR3 nucleotides: TGTGCCAGCAGTTTCCTTCCGTCCACTGAAGCTTTCTTT. Translated, it gives CASSFLPSTEAFF.